The 21 T cell receptor beta chains in this list originate from one sample, sequenced in a study of shared clonotypes between healthy human individuals. TCRdb's table, derived via immunoSEQ multiplex PCR, lists solely in-frame clones and lacks some. Of about 2 million clones in the sample, around 95% were seen once. The specimen was naive CD4+ T cells sorted from blood. Subset described: CD45RA+ positively selected. Source of these receptors: a man between 18 and 29 years old in good health.

The rearrangement uses TRBV27 and TRBJ1-6, with D possibly TRBD1 on 5 matching bases. There are 18 residues in the CDR3. The germline V gene encodes CDR1 MNHEY and CDR2 SMNVEV (reference sequence). Trimming shortened V by 2 bases and J by 5 bases, and 19 bases separated the two germline ends. CDR3 coding DNA: TGTGCCAGCAGTTTAAGGGGCTGGACGGACCGAGATAATTCACCCCTCCACTTT. It translates to CASSLRGWTDRDNSPLHF.

The chain joins TRBV5-6 to TRBJ1-1; TRBD1 agrees at 8 bases. Germline lookup yields CDR1 SGHDT and CDR2 YYEEEE. V lost 6 bases, J lost 6 bases, and 7 bases stayed unmatched. This CDR3 is built from 13 residues. The CDR3 loop is CASTDRGISEAFF. The CDR3 bases are TGTGCCAGCACCGACAGGGGAATATCTGAAGCTTTCTTT.

This clone occurred a few times. J is TRBJ1-6 and V is TRBV25-1; the D is unclear. Trimming stripped 5 bases from V and 6 bases from J, with 5 bases between. CDR1 and CDR2 (germline): MGHDK, SYGVNS. The length of the CDR3 is 12 residues. The CDR3 DNA reads as TGTGCCAGCAGTTTCCCTAATTCACCCCTCCACTTT. Its translation: CASSFPNSPLHF.

The chain combines TRBV14 with TRBJ1-3; no definite D call. The CDR3 contains 13 residues. V lost 3 bases to trimming and J lost 4 bases, with 7 bases between them. From germline, CDR1 is SGHDN and CDR2 FVKESK. Here the CDR3 reads CASSQGSGNTIYF. The CDR3 bases are TGTGCCAGCAGCCAGGGTTCCGGAAACACCATATATTTT.

V and J are TRBV28 and TRBJ2-2; TRBD2 is a possible D gene (5 bases). Trimming removed 8 bases from V and 4 bases from J, with 8 bases in between. The CDR3 has 12 residues. CDR1 is MDHEN, CDR2 SYDVKM, per germline. The CDR3 bases are TGTGCCAGCGCTACTAGCACCGGGGAGCTGTTTTTT. Translating gives CASATSTGELFF.

The chain carries TRBV5-6 and TRBJ1-6; no reliable D call. The CDR3 spans 16 residues. The V end was cut by 2 bases, the J end by 0 bases, with 9 bases between. Germline V CDR1 and CDR2: SGHDT, YYEEEE. CDR3 region: CASSFGASSYNSPLHF. In nucleotides, the CDR3 is TGTGCCAGCAGCTTTGGCGCGAGCTCCTATAATTCACCCCTCCACTTT.

This chain connects TRBV10-3 to TRBJ1-5; 7 nucleotides align to TRBD1. The CDR3 runs to 13 residues. V dropped 8 bases and J dropped 5; count of bases not matched to a gene: 6. Per the germline V gene, CDR1 is ENHRY and CDR2 is SYGVKD. CDR3 region: CAIGTDPHQPQHF. The DNA for the CDR3 is TGTGCCATCGGGACAGACCCACATCAGCCCCAGCATTTT.

This rearrangement joins TRBV5-1 to TRBJ2-7; no definite D call. Germline assignment: CDR1 SGHRS and CDR2 YFSETQ. V was cut by 4 bases and J by 3 bases, with 11 bases left in between. CDR3 size: 13 residues. The CDR3: CASSQGRFYEQYF. CDR3 nucleotide sequence: TGCGCCAGCAGCCAAGGACGGTTCTACGAGCAGTACTTC.

This clone was seen only once. The chain's CDR3 is CASSFTGGGRTEAFF. The CDR3 DNA reads TGTGCCAGCAGTTTCACAGGGGGGGGAAGGACTGAAGCTTTCTTT. The gene calls are TRBV27 and TRBJ1-1; TRBD1 agrees at 8 bases. This CDR3 comprises 15 residues. The ends lost 3 bases at V and 5 bases at J; junction bases unmatched: 8. From germline, CDR1 is MNHEY and CDR2 SMNVEV (reference sequence).

The gene calls are TRBV18 and TRBJ2-3, with 7 bases fitting TRBD2. After removal of 5 bases from V and 1 base from J, the junction contained 6 bases not matched to a gene. The CDR3 runs to 15 residues. Germline CDR1 KGHSH, CDR2 LQKENI. DNA for the CDR3: TGTGCCAGCTCATCCTCGGGAGGAGGCACAGATACGCAGTATTTT. Amino acids: CASSSSGGGTDTQYF.

This chain joins TRBV18 and TRBJ1-4; 10 bases align to TRBD1. The ends lost 4 bases at V and 8 bases at J; junction bases unmatched: 4. Germline CDR1 is KGHSH and CDR2 is LQKENI. CDR3 size: 14 residues. The CDR3 is CASSLDRGREKLFF. The CDR3, as DNA: TGTGCCAGCTCACTTGACAGGGGGCGCGAAAAACTGTTTTTT.

The CDR3: CASSSLTGFHYEQYF. Here the CDR3 DNA reads TGTGCCAGCAGTTCGCTAACAGGATTCCACTACGAGCAGTACTTC. The V gene is TRBV27, the J gene TRBJ2-7, with D possibly TRBD1 on 5 matching bases. Looked up from germline, CDR1 is MNHEY and CDR2 is SMNVEV (reference sequence). The CDR3 sequence is 15 residues long. Trimming shortened V by 4 bases and J by 3 bases, and 16 bases separated the two germline ends.

This clone has more than one count but fewer than ten. The chain recombines TRBV2 with TRBJ1-1; TRBD1 matches 11 bases. The CDR3 runs 15 residues. CDR1 is SNHLY, CDR2 FYNNEI, per germline. V was clipped by 6 bases and J by 6 bases; unmatched bases: 9. CDR3 region: CASSKIGQGASEAFF. Here the CDR3 DNA reads TGTGCCAGCAGCAAGATAGGACAGGGGGCTTCTGAAGCTTTCTTT.

The chain has TRBV9 and TRBJ1-4; 9 positions agree with TRBD1. The CDR3 covers 16 residues. Trimming took 2 bases from V and 7 from J; bases not matched to a gene: 9. Germline loops: CDR1 SGDLS, CDR2 YYNGEE. The CDR3 DNA reads TGTGCCAGCAGCGTCACGACCGGGACAGGGCTTGAAAAACTGTTTTTT. Its translation: CASSVTTGTGLEKLFF.

V is TRBV2 and J is TRBJ1-4; D is possibly TRBD1 (5 bases). The CDR3 is 16 amino acids. Trimming took off 4 bases at V and 5 bases at J, with 17 bases between the two ends. Germline lookup yields CDR1 SNHLY and CDR2 FYNNEI. The CDR3 bases are TGTGCCAGCAGTGGGGTTCCGGGCAGGGTCAATGAAAAACTGTTTTTT. Its protein product is CASSGVPGRVNEKLFF. The whole variable domain, filled in from reference TRBV2 and TRBJ1-4, reads EPEVTQTPSHQVTQMGQEVILRCVPISNHLYFYWYRQILGQKVEFLVSFYNNEISEKSEIFDDQFSVERPDGSNFTLKIRSTKLEDSAMYFCASSGVPGRVNEKLFFGSGTQLSVL.

The gene calls are TRBV10-3 and TRBJ2-3, with 13 bases aligning to TRBD2. Losses at the gene ends were 6 bases for V and 0 bases for J; bases not matched to a gene: 3. Germline loops: CDR1 ENHRY, CDR2 SYGVKD. The length of the CDR3 is 16 residues. The CDR3 region is CAIRGTSGVSTDTQYF. For the CDR3, the DNA is TGTGCCATCAGGGGGACTAGCGGGGTGAGCACAGATACGCAGTATTTT.

V and J are TRBV6-4 and TRBJ1-2; 7 nucleotides match TRBD1. J lost 4 bases, V lost 4 bases, and 3 bases had no gene match. Per the germline V gene, CDR1 is MRHNA and CDR2 is SNTAGT. This CDR3 comprises 13 residues. CDR3 amino acids: CASSATGIYGYTF. The DNA of the CDR3 is TGTGCCAGCAGTGCGACAGGGATCTATGGCTACACCTTC.

This clone was observed a single time. The same CDR3 also results from other DNA sequences found in this sample. CDR3 region: CASSLESQETQYF. The CDR3 bases are TGCGCCAGCAGCTTGGAGAGCCAAGAGACCCAGTACTTC. The chain is built from TRBV5-1 and TRBJ2-5; the D is unclear. With 0 bases removed from V and 1 base from J, the gap between germline ends came to 4 bases. Germline V gene lookup returns CDR1 SGHRS and CDR2 YFSETQ. The CDR3 extends over 13 amino acids.

This rearrangement joins TRBV7-9 to TRBJ2-1, with 8 positions matching TRBD2. J lost 7 bases, V lost 2 bases, and 4 bases had no gene match. The V gene's germline CDR1 is SEHNR and CDR2 FQNEAQ (reference sequence). This CDR3 contains 14 residues. CDR3 in DNA: TGTGCCAGCAGCTTAAAGCGGGAGAATAATGAGCAGTTCTTC. This encodes CASSLKRENNEQFF. Drawing the rest from reference TRBV7-9 and TRBJ2-1, the complete variable domain is DTGVSQNPRHKITKRGQNVTFRCDPISEHNRLYWYRQTLGQGPEFLTYFQNEAQLEKSRLLSDRFSAERPKGSFSTLEIQRTEQGDSAMYLCASSLKRENNEQFFGPGTRLTVL.

This rearrangement joins TRBV13 to TRBJ2-3; TRBD1 aligns across 7 bases. The J segment lost 8 bases and the V segment lost 5 bases, leaving 7 bases of the junction unmatched. Germline assignment: CDR1 PRHDT and CDR2 FYEKMQ (reference sequence). CDR3 size: 13 residues. CDR3 region: CASSTHRGSTQYF. The DNA for the CDR3 is TGTGCCAGCAGCACCCACAGGGGCTCTACGCAGTATTTT.

The chain carries TRBV6-5 and TRBJ2-7; 9 nucleotides align to TRBD1. CDR3 length equals 13 residues. The V segment lost 6 bases and the J segment 4 bases; nucleotides outside the gene matches: 4. Germline CDR1 is MNHEY and CDR2 is SVGAGI. CDR3 bases: TGTGCCAGCAGAGGGACAGGGAAGTACGAGCAGTACTTC. Protein sequence: CASRGTGKYEQYF.